This TCR beta chain was observed in a study of CXCR3-negative and CXCR3-positive naive CD8 T cells. About the research overall: Per-library TRB read counts averaged about 1.5 +/- 0.3 million, adding up to 130 million to 150 million in total.

Worth noting for this clonotype: The antigen is undetermined.

Study conclusions and caveats: CXCR3-positive naive cells had TRB CDR3s that were more hydrophobic than CXCR3-negative naive cells had. Similar TRBV-TRBJ usage was seen in naive cells (both CXCR3-negative and CXCR3-positive), but memory cells differed.

The CDR3 loop spans 15 amino acids. Germline V gene lookup returns CDR1 MDHEN and CDR2 SYDVKM. Naive CD8+ T cells were CD45RO-CCR7+CD27+CD95-. Through 5' RACE with UMI labels, the TRB cDNA libraries were prepared. With the 5' RACE reads reprocessed, TCRdb shows one record per CDR3 protein and no DNA. This table holds about 130,000 distinct CDR3 sequences. The V and J genes are TRBV28 and TRBJ2-7. What was sequenced was naive CXCR3- CD8+ T cells from blood. Subset indicated: CD45RO-CCR7+CD27+CD95- naive CD8+ T cells lacking CXCR3 (TNR3-). The sequence was collected from a human donor in good health. Some clones in this sample may be carry-over from other donors' samples. This CDR3 is CASSFGRIGVYEQYF. The full variable domain, in which reference TRBV28 and TRBJ2-7 provide the parts outside the CDR3, is DVKVTQSSRYLVKRTGEKVFLECVQDMDHENMFWYRQDPGLGLRLIYFSYDVKMKEKGDIPEGYSVSREKKERFSLILESASTNQTSMYLCASSFGRIGVYEQYFGPGTRLTVT.